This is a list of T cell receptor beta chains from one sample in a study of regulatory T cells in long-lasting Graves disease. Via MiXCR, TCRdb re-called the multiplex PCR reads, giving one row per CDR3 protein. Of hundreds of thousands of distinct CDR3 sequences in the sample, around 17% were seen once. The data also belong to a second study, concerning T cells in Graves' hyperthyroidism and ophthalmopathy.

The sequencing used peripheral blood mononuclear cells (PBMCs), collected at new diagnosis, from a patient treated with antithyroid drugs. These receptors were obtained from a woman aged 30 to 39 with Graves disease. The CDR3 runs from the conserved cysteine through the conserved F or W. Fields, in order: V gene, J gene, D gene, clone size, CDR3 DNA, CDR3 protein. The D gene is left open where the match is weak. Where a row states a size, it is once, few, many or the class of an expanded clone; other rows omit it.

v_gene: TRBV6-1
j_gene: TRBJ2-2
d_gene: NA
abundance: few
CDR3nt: TGTGCCAGCAGTAACCGGCGGATCAACACCGGGGAGCTGTTTTTT
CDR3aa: CASSNRRINTGELFF

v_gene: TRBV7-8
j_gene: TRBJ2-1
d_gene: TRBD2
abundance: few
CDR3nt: TGTGCCAGCAGCTTCAGACTAGCGGGAAGGAATGAGCAGTTCTTC
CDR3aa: CASSFRLAGRNEQFF

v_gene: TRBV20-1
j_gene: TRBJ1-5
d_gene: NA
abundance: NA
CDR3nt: TGCAGTGCTAGAGCTCAAGAGGGGAATCAGCCCCAGCATTTT
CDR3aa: CSARAQEGNQPQHF

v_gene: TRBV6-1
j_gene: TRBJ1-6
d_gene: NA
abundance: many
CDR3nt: TGTGCCAGCAGTCGGACGTCTGATAATTCACCCCTCCACTTT
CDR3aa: CASSRTSDNSPLHF

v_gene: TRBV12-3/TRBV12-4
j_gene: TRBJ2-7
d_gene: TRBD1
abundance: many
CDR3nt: TGTGCCAGCAGTTTAAGGACAGGGCGGTACGAGCAGTACTTC
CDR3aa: CASSLRTGRYEQYF

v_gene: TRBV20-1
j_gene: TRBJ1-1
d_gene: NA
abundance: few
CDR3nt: TGCAGTGCTAGATTCGACGGCGGGTGGCCGAACACTAAAGCTTTCTTT
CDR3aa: CSARFDGGWPNTKAFF

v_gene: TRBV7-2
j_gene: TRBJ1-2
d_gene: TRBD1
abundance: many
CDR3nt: TGTGCCAGCATCCGACAGGGGGCTTCTGGCTACACCTTC
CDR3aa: CASIRQGASGYTF

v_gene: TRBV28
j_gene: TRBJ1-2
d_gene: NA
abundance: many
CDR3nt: TGTGCCAGCAGGCCAGACCTCTATGGCTACACCTTC
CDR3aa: CASRPDLYGYTF

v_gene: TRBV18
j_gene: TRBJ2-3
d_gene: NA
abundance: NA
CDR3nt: TGTGCCAGCTCATCCTCCTCCTCCGTCGCAGATACGCAGTATTTT
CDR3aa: CASSSSSSVADTQYF

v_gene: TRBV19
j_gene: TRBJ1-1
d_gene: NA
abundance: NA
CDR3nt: TGTGCCAGTAGTGTTAAGGGGTGGGACACTGAAGCTTTCTTT
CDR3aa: CASSVKGWDTEAFF

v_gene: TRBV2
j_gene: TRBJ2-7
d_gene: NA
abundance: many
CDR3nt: TGTGCCAGCACGAGACAGGTCTCCTACGAGCAGTACTTC
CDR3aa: CASTRQVSYEQYF

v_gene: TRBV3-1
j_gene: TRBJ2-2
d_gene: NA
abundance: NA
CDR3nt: TGTGCCAGCAGCCAAGGTGCCCGCCTAAGGGGCGGGGAGCTGTTTTTT
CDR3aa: CASSQGARLRGGELFF

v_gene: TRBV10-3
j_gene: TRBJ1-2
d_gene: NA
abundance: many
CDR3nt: TGTGCCATCAGTGAGTCGATCAGTAACCGTAACTATGGCTACACCTTC
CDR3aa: CAISESISNRNYGYTF

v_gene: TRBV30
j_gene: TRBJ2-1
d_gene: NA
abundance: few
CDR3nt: TGTGCCTGCCAACGGGGGGCAGTCTACAATGAGCAGTTCTTC
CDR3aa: CACQRGAVYNEQFF

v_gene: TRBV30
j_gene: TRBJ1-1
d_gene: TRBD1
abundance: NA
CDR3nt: TGTGCCTGGAGTGTAGAGGGGGCGGTTGAAGCTTTCTTT
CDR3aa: CAWSVEGAVEAFF

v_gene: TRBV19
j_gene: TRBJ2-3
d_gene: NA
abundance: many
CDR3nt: TGTGCCAGTCAGGACACCAGCACAGATACGCAGTATTTT
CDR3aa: CASQDTSTDTQYF

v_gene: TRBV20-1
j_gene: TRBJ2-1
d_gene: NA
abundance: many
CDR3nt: TGCAGTGCTAGAGATTTGCTGAGGTGGAATGAGCAGTTCTTC
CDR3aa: CSARDLLRWNEQFF

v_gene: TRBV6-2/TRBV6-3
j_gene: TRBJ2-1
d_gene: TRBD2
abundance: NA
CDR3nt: TGTGCCAGCAGTTACTCAGGGTTAATAGCGGGTCACAATGAGCAGTTCTTC
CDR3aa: CASSYSGLIAGHNEQFF

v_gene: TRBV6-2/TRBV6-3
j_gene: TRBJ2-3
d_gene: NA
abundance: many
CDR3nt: TGTGCCAGCAGTGATTGGAGGTCGTCCACCGCAGATACGCAGTATTTT
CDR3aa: CASSDWRSSTADTQYF

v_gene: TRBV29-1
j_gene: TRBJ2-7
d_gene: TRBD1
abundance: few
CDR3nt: TGCAGCGCCCTCGCAGGGGGTCGGATCTACGAGCAGTACTTC
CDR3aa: CSALAGGRIYEQYF